This TCR beta chain stems from a study of control samples from healthy donors and cancer patients. Profiling relied on immunoSEQ multiplex PCR, and the TCRdb table lists in-frame clones only, not all of them. Of about 120,000 clones detected, around 88% appear once; the ten largest clones hold roughly 3.4%. The CDR3 has 14 amino acids. CDR1 is SNHLY, CDR2 FYNNEI, per germline. Trimming removed 8 bases at V and 6 bases at J, with 18 bases between. The chain combines TRBV2 with TRBJ2-3, with a weak D call TRBD2 (7 bases). Material for sequencing was blood. The sequence was obtained from a man in his forties in good health. CDR3 coding DNA: TGTGCCAGCCGGGTGGGGGGGCGGTCTGATACGCAGTATTTT. Protein: CASRVGGRSDTQYF.